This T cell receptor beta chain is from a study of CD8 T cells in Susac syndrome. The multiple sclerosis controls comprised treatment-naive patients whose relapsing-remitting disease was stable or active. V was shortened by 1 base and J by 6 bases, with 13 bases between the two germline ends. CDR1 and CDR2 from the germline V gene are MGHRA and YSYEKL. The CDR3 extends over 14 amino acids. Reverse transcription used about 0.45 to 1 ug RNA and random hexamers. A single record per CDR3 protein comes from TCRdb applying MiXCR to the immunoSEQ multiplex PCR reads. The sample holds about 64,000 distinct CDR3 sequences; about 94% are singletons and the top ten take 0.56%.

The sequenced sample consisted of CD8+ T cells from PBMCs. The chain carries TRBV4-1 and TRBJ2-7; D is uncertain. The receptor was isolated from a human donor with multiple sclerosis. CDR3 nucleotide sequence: TGCGCCAGCAGCCAAGGGGCTCCTCTGGGCGAGCAGTACTTC. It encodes CASSQGAPLGEQYF.